Below are 30 T cell receptor beta chains sequenced from a single sample in a study of cytomegalovirus exposure and HLA in healthy donors. With 60 Vbeta and 13 Jbeta primers, the PCR was carried out. Some clones are missing from TCRdb's copy, which holds only in-frame ones; the method was immunoSEQ multiplex PCR. The table lists 95,000 to 150,000 clones, around 66% of them singletons. Specimen: PBMCs. The receptor source for this set is a man aged 18 to 30 in good health and CMV-seronegative.

This chain connects TRBV29-1 to TRBJ1-5; 9 bases map to TRBD1. CDR1 SQVTM and CDR2 ANQGSEA come from the germline V gene. CDR3 size: 17 residues. V gave up 4 bases and J gave up 3 bases; unmatched junction bases: 13. The CDR3 bases are TGCAGCGTTGTCCTCGGGGGGGGGACAGGGATCAATCAGCCCCAGCATTTT. This codes for CSVVLGGGTGINQPQHF.

The V gene is TRBV7-8, the J gene TRBJ2-3; D might be TRBD2 (5 bases). With 7 bases removed from V and 1 base from J, the gap between germline ends came to 18 bases. The length of the CDR3 is 16 residues. The germline V gene has CDR1 SGHVS and CDR2 FQNEAQ. In DNA, the CDR3 is TGTGCCAGCACCCTAGCTAGTGGTCGGGGCACAGATACGCAGTATTTT. This translates into CASTLASGRGTDTQYF.

This clone was detected only a few times. This chain joins TRBV28 and TRBJ2-3, with D hard to call. There are 16 residues in the CDR3. Trimming stripped 6 bases from V and 4 bases from J, with 20 bases between. From germline, CDR1 is MDHEN and CDR2 SYDVKM. The CDR3 sequence is CASSPPVGVTADTQYF. DNA for the CDR3: TGTGCCAGCAGCCCCCCCGTGGGCGTCACTGCAGATACGCAGTATTTT.

A single count supports this clone. This chain connects TRBV28 to TRBJ2-7, with TRBD1 identical over 8 bases. The length of the CDR3 is 20 residues. The germline gives CDR1 MDHEN, CDR2 SYDVKM. V shed 2 bases and J 4 bases; nucleotides not matched to a gene: 22. The CDR3 DNA reads as TGTGCCAGCAGTTTAGAGAATTTCGACGCCAGGGGGCTCCCCCCTTACGAGCAGTACTTC. Translating it yields CASSLENFDARGLPPYEQYF.

The V and J genes are TRBV10-3 and TRBJ2-1, with TRBD2 matching 11 bases. Germline CDR1 ENHRY, CDR2 SYGVKD. CDR3 length: 14 amino acids. V shed 6 bases, J shed 10 bases, and the junction held 8 bases outside the gene matches. The DNA of the CDR3 is TGTGCCATCAGGGGGACTAGCGGCCAGGGCGAGCAGTTCTTC. It translates to CAIRGTSGQGEQFF.

This rearrangement joins TRBV14 to TRBJ2-7, with TRBD1 identical over 7 bases. CDR1 is SGHDN, CDR2 FVKESK, per germline. With V trimmed by 2 bases and J by 1 base, 8 bases remained unmatched. The CDR3 runs to 16 residues. CDR3 region: CASSQTTGTASYEQYF. In nucleotides, the CDR3 is TGTGCCAGCAGCCAAACCACCGGGACAGCATCCTACGAGCAGTACTTC.

This clone occurred a few times. This chain uses TRBV7-9 with TRBJ2-1; perhaps TRBD1 as D (5 bases). V was clipped by 6 bases and J by 3 bases, with 9 bases between them. CDR1 SEHNR and CDR2 FQNEAQ come from the germline V gene (reference sequence). CDR3 length: 13 residues. The CDR3 DNA is TGTGCCAGCAGTGGGGCAGGCTACAATGAGCAGTTCTTC. Its translation is CASSGAGYNEQFF. Full variable domain (rest looked up from reference TRBV7-9 and TRBJ2-1): DTGVSQNPRHKITKRGQNVTFRCDPISEHNRLYWYRQTLGQGPEFLTYFQNEAQLEKSRLLSDRFSAERPKGSFSTLEIQRTEQGDSAMYLCASSGAGYNEQFFGPGTRLTVL.

The chain has TRBV6-6 and TRBJ1-1; D might be TRBD1 (6 bases). The CDR3 has 14 residues. The V gene's germline CDR1 is MNHNY and CDR2 SVGAGI (reference sequence). The germline V and J ends were trimmed by 5 bases and 1 base, with 11 bases remaining between them. The CDR3 region is CASSPGQKNTEAFF. The CDR3 bases are TGTGCCAGCAGTCCGGGACAAAAGAACACTGAAGCTTTCTTT.

To note about this clone: Sequence at one end of the junction differs from germline and may be a read error. The chain carries TRBV7-9 and TRBJ1-2; tentatively, D is TRBD1 (5 bases). The CDR3 is 12 amino acids. The germline V gene encodes CDR1 SEHNR and CDR2 FQNEAQ (reference sequence). The CDR3 DNA follows: TGTTCCAGCAGCTCGACAGTCTATGGCTACACCTTC. Its protein is CSSSSTVYGYTF. The complete variable domain, with remaining parts taken from reference TRBV7-9 and TRBJ1-2, reads DTGVSQNPRHKITKRGQNVTFRCDPISEHNRLYWYRQTLGQGPEFLTYFQNEAQLEKSRLLSDRFSAERPKGSFSTLEIQRTEQGDSAMYLCSSSSTVYGYTFGSGTRLTVV.

As to this clone: Compared with germline, one end of the junction differs, possibly owing to a read error. This chain connects TRBV7-9 to TRBJ2-7; 13 nucleotides line up with TRBD2. The germline CDR1 and CDR2 sequences are SEHNR and FQNEAQ (reference sequence). The CDR3 totals 17 residues. CDR3 nucleotide sequence: TGTGCCAGCAACTTAGGAGGGACTAGCGGGGCCGCGGGCGAGCAGTACTTC. Its protein product is CASNLGGTSGAAGEQYF.

V gene TRBV7-8 combines with J gene TRBJ2-7; no definite D call. This CDR3 has 14 residues. Germline V lookup: CDR1 SGHVS, CDR2 FQNEAQ. The germline V and J ends were trimmed by 8 bases and 0 bases, with 14 bases remaining between them. The CDR3 region has the DNA TGTGCCAGCTCAAACCTCGAGAGCTCCTACGAGCAGTACTTC. Translating it yields CASSNLESSYEQYF.

The V and J genes are TRBV28 and TRBJ2-1, with 13 bases aligning to TRBD2. From germline, CDR1 is MDHEN and CDR2 SYDVKM. The CDR3 runs 15 residues. V shed 2 bases, J shed 9 bases, and the junction held 4 bases outside the gene matches. The CDR3 region has the DNA TGTGCCAGCAGTTTAGGAACTAGCGGGAGGGGTGAGCAGTTCTTC. This codes for CASSLGTSGRGEQFF.

The J gene is TRBJ2-2, the V gene TRBV9; D uncertain. This CDR3 spans 14 amino acids. Germline CDR1 is SGDLS and CDR2 is YYNGEE. Trimming took 1 base from V and 5 from J, leaving 9 bases between them. CDR3 coding DNA: TGTGCCAGCAGCGTAAAGTGGCAGACCGGGGAGCTGTTTTTT. It codes for CASSVKWQTGELFF. The variable domain in full, completed from reference TRBV9 and TRBJ2-2, reads DSGVTQTPKHLITATGQRVTLRCSPRSGDLSVYWYQQSLDQGLQFLIQYYNGEERAKGNILERFSAQQFPDLHSELNLSSLELGDSALYFCASSVKWQTGELFFGEGSRLTVL.

The chain carries TRBV10-1 and TRBJ2-1, with 9 bases aligning to TRBD2. V trimming: 3 bases; J trimming: 1 base; junction bases outside the gene matches: 10. Germline V gene lookup returns CDR1 WNHNN and CDR2 SYGVQD (reference sequence). The CDR3 sequence is 18 residues long. The chain's CDR3 is CASSDLASGAGSYNEQFF. The CDR3 DNA sequence: TGCGCCAGCAGTGACTTGGCTAGCGGGGCCGGATCCTACAATGAGCAGTTCTTC.

The chain carries TRBV29-1 and TRBJ2-7; the D gene is possibly TRBD2 (6 bases). The V gene lost 6 bases and the J gene lost 4 bases, with 10 bases spanning the gap. This CDR3 has 11 amino acids. CDR1 and CDR2 (germline): SQVTM, ANQGSEA. The CDR3 region is CSVKRAYEQYF. CDR3 nucleotides: TGCAGCGTGAAGCGGGCGTACGAGCAGTACTTC.

This clone has a single count. The chain has TRBV5-1 and TRBJ2-1; D uncertain. The CDR3 is made up of 14 amino acids. The ends were cut back, 0 bases at V and 5 bases at J, with 9 bases in the middle. From germline, CDR1 is SGHRS and CDR2 YFSETQ. The CDR3 protein is CASSLGDGDNEQFF. The CDR3 nucleotides read TGCGCCAGCAGCTTGGGAGACGGAGACAATGAGCAGTTCTTC.

The V call is TRBV28, the J call TRBJ2-2; a possible D gene is TRBD2 (5 bases). The CDR3 loop spans 12 amino acids. Germline V CDR1 and CDR2: MDHEN, SYDVKM. Trimming took 4 bases from V and 7 from J, leaving 7 bases between them. The chain's CDR3 is CASSSSGGELFF. The CDR3 DNA sequence: TGTGCCAGCAGTTCGAGCGGCGGGGAGCTGTTTTTT.

The chain combines TRBV28 with TRBJ1-4; D is unclear. Trimming left V 2 bases short and J 8 bases short, with 9 bases between. CDR1 is MDHEN and CDR2 is SYDVKM in the germline V gene. The CDR3 runs to 13 residues. In nucleotides, the CDR3 is TGTGCCAGCAGTTTAATAAGGCGGGAAAAACTGTTTTTT. It yields the protein CASSLIRREKLFF.

The chain employs TRBV7-2 and TRBJ1-1, with D possibly matching TRBD1 (6 bases). The V end was cut by 2 bases, the J end by 4 bases, with 17 bases between. Germline lookup yields CDR1 SGHTA and CDR2 FQGNSA. The CDR3 runs 16 residues. The CDR3 nucleotides read TGTGCCAGCAGCTTATTCTTGGGGGGCGGGAGCACTGAAGCTTTCTTT. Residues: CASSLFLGGGSTEAFF.

V is TRBV5-4 and J is TRBJ2-7, with TRBD1 matching over 8 bases. The germline CDR1 and CDR2 sequences are SGHNT and YYREEE (reference sequence). Germline trimming cut 3 bases from V and 3 bases from J; bases unmatched to any gene: 8. The CDR3 has 15 residues. The CDR3 sequence: CASSSDPTGVYEQYF. The CDR3 bases are TGTGCCAGCAGCTCAGACCCGACAGGGGTCTACGAGCAGTACTTC.

The gene calls are TRBV27 and TRBJ1-6; D is undetermined. V shed 3 bases and J shed 0 bases, with 6 bases lying between them. Germline V gene sequence: CDR1 MNHEY, CDR2 SMNVEV (reference sequence). The CDR3 runs to 15 residues. This chain's CDR3 is CASSFEGSYNSPLHF. The CDR3 DNA reads TGTGCCAGCAGTTTTGAGGGCTCCTATAATTCACCCCTCCACTTT.

The DNA of the CDR3 is TGTGCCATCAGTGGGCTAGATGTCACCGGGGAGCTGTTTTTT. Residues: CAISGLDVTGELFF. The J gene is TRBJ2-2, the V gene TRBV10-3; D is unresolved. Germline V CDR1 and CDR2: ENHRY, SYGVKD. There are 14 residues in the CDR3. V shed 4 bases and J shed 4 bases, with 10 bases lying between them.

This chain connects TRBV6-5 to TRBJ2-5, with 9 positions matching TRBD1. This CDR3 is 15 amino acids long. J was trimmed by 4 bases and V by 6 bases; bases with no gene match: 9. From germline, CDR1 is MNHEY and CDR2 SVGAGI. The CDR3 loop reads CASSADRGIPETQYF. In nucleotides, the CDR3 is TGTGCCAGCAGCGCTGACAGGGGGATCCCAGAGACCCAGTACTTC.

The V gene is TRBV6-6, the J gene TRBJ2-7, with D tentatively TRBD1 (6 bases). This CDR3 comprises 13 residues. V was trimmed by 0 bases and J by 5 bases, leaving 8 bases between them. Germline V lookup: CDR1 MNHNY, CDR2 SVGAGI (reference sequence). For the CDR3, the DNA is TGTGCCAGCAGTTACTCAAAGGGGGACGAGCAGTACTTC. As protein: CASSYSKGDEQYF.

The chain recombines TRBV28 with TRBJ1-1; D might be TRBD1 (6 bases). There are 13 residues in the CDR3. In germline, CDR1 is MDHEN, CDR2 SYDVKM. V gave up 3 bases and J gave up 4 bases, with 9 bases separating them. CDR3 region: CASSFRGSTEAFF. The CDR3 bases are TGTGCCAGCAGTTTCAGGGGTAGCACTGAAGCTTTCTTT.

This chain connects TRBV7-8 to TRBJ2-7, with 8 bases that match TRBD2. Germline V gene data show CDR1 as SGHVS and CDR2 as FQNEAQ. The CDR3 is 16 residues long. J was trimmed by 0 bases and V by 4 bases; bases with no gene match: 8. The DNA for the CDR3 is TGTGCCAGCAGCTCCGGGGGGGGCTTACACTCCTACGAGCAGTACTTC. Residues: CASSSGGGLHSYEQYF.

This clone appeared a few times. The V and J genes are TRBV7-2 and TRBJ1-3, with D perhaps matching TRBD1 (6 bases). V lost 3 bases, J lost 4 bases, and 10 bases lay in between. The germline gives CDR1 SGHTA, CDR2 FQGNSA. The CDR3 spans 14 residues. For the CDR3, the DNA is TGTGCCAGCAGCTTGACAGGTTGGGGAAACACCATATATTTT. Translated, it gives CASSLTGWGNTIYF.

This clone has just a few counts. This sequence joins TRBV6-4 and TRBJ1-6; D call uncertain. The V end was cut by 6 bases, the J end by 9 bases, with 18 bases between. CDR1 is MRHNA and CDR2 is SNTAGT in the germline V gene. The CDR3 is made up of 15 amino acids. The CDR3 nucleotides read TGTGCCAGCAGCGAGTCGGCAGCGTCGGGTTCACCCCTCCACTTT. It yields the protein CASSESAASGSPLHF.

The chain joins TRBV7-6 to TRBJ2-2, with 11 nucleotides matching TRBD2. Germline V gives CDR1 SGHVS, CDR2 FNYEAQ. V gave up 5 bases and J gave up 5 bases; unmatched junction bases: 1. CDR3 size: 14 residues. CDR3 sequence reads: CASSRTSGTGELFF. DNA for the CDR3: TGTGCCAGCAGCCGGACTAGCGGGACCGGGGAGCTGTTTTTT. Filled out from reference TRBV7-6 and TRBJ2-2, the complete variable domain reads GAGVSQSPRYKVTKRGQDVALRCDPISGHVSLYWYRQALGQGPEFLTYFNYEAQQDKSGLPNDRFSAERPEGSISTLTIQRTEQRDSAMYRCASSRTSGTGELFFGEGSRLTVL.

The chain recombines TRBV15 with TRBJ2-5; possible D gene TRBD2, 6 bases. The J call is in doubt because the DNA end fits TRBJ2-7 better. CDR3 size: 13 residues. Germline V gene sequence: CDR1 LNHNV, CDR2 YYDKDF (reference sequence). The CDR3 is CATSRDLLYEQYF. CDR3 DNA sequence: TGTGCCACCAGCCGGGACTTACTCTACGAGCAGTACTTC.